What follows are 5 T cell receptor beta chains derived from one specimen sequenced in a study of CD8+ T cells in alopecia areata. Investigators isolated RNA and reverse transcribed it into cDNA to act as the sequencing template. Here immunoSEQ multiplex PCR was the method, and the copy in TCRdb shows in-frame clones only, minus some. The repertoire holds 170,000 or so clones, more than 60% seen once, with more than 1.5% in the top ten. Source: CD4+ T cells sorted from blood, taken at week 0. These receptors all stem from a human donor with alopecia areata.

This clone was detected a few times. The V call is TRBV10-3, the J call TRBJ2-2; no clear D. The V end was cut by 0 bases, the J end by 0 bases, with 8 bases between. This CDR3 is built from 16 residues. Germline V gene sequence: CDR1 ENHRY, CDR2 SYGVKD. CDR3 in amino acids: CAISESWGTNTGELFF. The CDR3 DNA reads TGTGCCATCAGTGAGTCTTGGGGTACGAACACCGGGGAGCTGTTTTTT.

This sequence joins TRBV25-1 and TRBJ2-2, with D possibly matching TRBD2 (6 bases). V gave up 6 bases and J gave up 6 bases, with 14 bases separating them. This CDR3 is 14 amino acids long. Germline loops: CDR1 MGHDK, CDR2 SYGVNS. CDR3 DNA: TGTGCCAGCAGGGCGACTGGGGAGGCCGGGGAGCTGTTTTTT. Amino acids: CASRATGEAGELFF. The entire variable domain, with the rest obtained from reference TRBV25-1 and TRBJ2-2, is as follows: EADIYQTPRYLVIGTGKKITLECSQTMGHDKMYWYQQDPGMELHLIHYSYGVNSTEKGDLSSESTVSRIRTEHFPLTLESARPSHTSQYLCASRATGEAGELFFGEGSRLTVL.

This clone was found many times. The chain uses TRBV7-2 and TRBJ1-1, with D hard to call. The CDR3 covers 14 residues. CDR1 is SGHTA and CDR2 is FQGNSA in the germline V gene. Trimming took off 1 base at V and 2 bases at J, with 8 bases between the two ends. The CDR3, as DNA: TGTGCCAGCAGCTTAGTAGGCCTTAACACTGAAGCTTTCTTT. Translation gives CASSLVGLNTEAFF.

The chain employs TRBV30 and TRBJ2-1; 9 positions match TRBD2. Germline V gene lookup returns CDR1 GTSNPN and CDR2 SVGIG (reference sequence). CDR3 length: 16 amino acids. J gave up 7 bases and V 5 bases, and 15 bases lay outside the gene matches. CDR3 region: CAWERSGGTKGNEQFF. As DNA, the CDR3 is TGTGCCTGGGAGAGGAGCGGGGGGACCAAAGGGAATGAGCAGTTCTTC.

This sequence joins TRBV29-1 and TRBJ2-1, with D perhaps being TRBD1 or TRBD2 (5 bases each). CDR1 and CDR2 (germline): SQVTM, ANQGSEA. The CDR3 spans 12 residues. V was pared by 7 bases and J by 10 bases, with 17 bases between. DNA of the CDR3: TGCAGCGCCAACCCAGGGACGTTGGAGCAGTTCTTC. Protein product: CSANPGTLEQFF.